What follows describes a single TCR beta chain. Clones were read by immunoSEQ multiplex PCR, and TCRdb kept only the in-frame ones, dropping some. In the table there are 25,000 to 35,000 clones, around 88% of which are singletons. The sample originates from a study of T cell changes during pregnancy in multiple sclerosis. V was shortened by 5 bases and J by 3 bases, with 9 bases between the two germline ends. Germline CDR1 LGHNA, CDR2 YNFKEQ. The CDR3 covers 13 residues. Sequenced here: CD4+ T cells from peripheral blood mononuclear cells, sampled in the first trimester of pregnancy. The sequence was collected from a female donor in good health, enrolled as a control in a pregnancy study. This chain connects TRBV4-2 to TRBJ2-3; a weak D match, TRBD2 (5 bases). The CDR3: CASSSVATDTQYF. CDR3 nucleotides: TGTGCCAGCAGCTCAGTAGCGACAGATACGCAGTATTTT.